These 11 T cell receptor beta chains were all obtained from the same sample, sequenced in a study of post-analysis software for immune sequencing data. General observations from the study: About five TRBV segments were more frequent in patients than controls; TRBV5-6, TRBV5-1 and TRBV20-1 belonged to this group.

The antigens for these receptors are not known. Unique molecular identifiers tagged the TCR beta cDNA libraries. TCRdb called the PCR reads again in MiXCR, with one record for every CDR3 protein. The profile shows about 540,000 distinct CDR3 sequences, about a third of them singletons. The sequenced material came from blood. The receptor source for this set is a girl aged 2-17 years with multiple sclerosis.

This clonotype turned up a few times. The chain is built from TRBV6-4 and TRBJ2-3; TRBD2 matches 7 bases. This CDR3 is 12 amino acids long. The V gene end was trimmed by 4 bases and the J gene end by 9 bases; junction bases not matched to a gene: 4. CDR1 and CDR2 (germline): MRHNA, SNTAGT. The CDR3 spells CASSGEGITQYF. DNA of the CDR3: TGTGCCAGCAGTGGGGAGGGGATCACGCAGTATTTT.

CDR3 sequence: CASSPSGSLASVAGELFF. The CDR3 DNA follows: TGCGCCAGCAGCCCCTCAGGTAGTTTAGCGTCCGTCGCCGGGGAGCTGTTTTTT. V usage is TRBV5-1 and J usage is TRBJ2-2; maybe TRBD2 (5 bases). Looked up from germline, CDR1 is SGHRS and CDR2 is YFSETQ. The CDR3 is 18 amino acids. Trimming cost V 4 bases and J 6 bases, with 25 bases left between them.

A note on this clonotype: Here the CDR3 omits its conserved ending phenylalanine or tryptophan, so a read error is the likely source. The J gene is TRBJ2-7, the V gene TRBV9; 8 positions agree with TRBD2. The DNA end is more similar to TRBJ2-4, so the J call may be wrong. The germline gives CDR1 SGDLS, CDR2 YYNGEE. The CDR3 runs to 17 residues. The CDR3 region has the DNA TGTGCCAGCAGCCCCCGTGGACTCGGGAGGGAGCAAAACATTCAGTACCTC. Protein product: CASSPRGLGREQNIQYL.

This clonotype was seen more than once but under ten times. The rearrangement uses TRBV7-2 and TRBJ2-7; no firm D call. Trimming removed 5 bases at V and 2 bases at J, with 13 bases between. Germline CDR1 reads SGHTA; CDR2 reads FQGNSA. CDR3 size: 14 residues. The CDR3 DNA sequence: TGTGCCAGCAGCCTAACTTTCGGTACCTACGAGCAGTACTTC. Translated: CASSLTFGTYEQYF.

The chain couples TRBV7-9 to TRBJ2-3; D remains ambiguous. CDR3 length: 14 amino acids. V was clipped by 4 bases and J by 0 bases, with 8 bases between them. Germline V CDR1 and CDR2: SEHNR, FQNEAQ (reference sequence). CDR3 nucleotides: TGTGCCAGCAGCTCGTCGGCTAGCACAGATACGCAGTATTTT. Residues: CASSSSASTDTQYF. The whole variable domain, filled in from reference TRBV7-9 and TRBJ2-3, reads DTGVSQNPRHKITKRGQNVTFRCDPISEHNRLYWYRQTLGQGPEFLTYFQNEAQLEKSRLLSDRFSAERPKGSFSTLEIQRTEQGDSAMYLCASSSSASTDTQYFGPGTRLTVL.

J is TRBJ1-5 and V is TRBV20-1; 8 nucleotides line up with TRBD1. CDR3 length: 16 amino acids. V shed 6 bases, J shed 0 bases, and the junction held 10 bases outside the gene matches. Germline values: CDR1 DFQATT, CDR2 SNEGSKA (reference sequence). Here the CDR3 reads CSAFGQGSHSNQPQHF. The CDR3 nucleotides are TGCAGTGCATTTGGACAGGGAAGTCATAGCAATCAGCCCCAGCATTTT.

The V gene is TRBV7-2, the J gene TRBJ1-2; D perhaps matches TRBD1 (5 bases). V was pared by 2 bases and J by 3 bases, with 10 bases between. The CDR3 sequence is 14 residues long. Germline V CDR1 and CDR2: SGHTA, FQGNSA. The CDR3 loop is CASSLWQGHYGYTF. The CDR3 coding sequence is TGTGCCAGCAGCTTATGGCAGGGTCACTATGGCTACACCTTC.

This clonotype was seen at least ten times. The gene calls are TRBV10-3 and TRBJ2-5; no firm D call. Germline V lookup: CDR1 ENHRY, CDR2 SYGVKD. The V end lost 0 bases, the J end lost 2 bases, and 13 bases lay between the germline ends. CDR3 length equals 16 residues. The CDR3, as DNA: TGTGCCATCAGTGAGTCGGGCAGGATATCACAAGAGACCCAGTACTTC. Protein product: CAISESGRISQETQYF.

This chain joins TRBV3-1 and TRBJ2-3, with D uncertain. V dropped 3 bases and J dropped 2 bases, with 9 bases sitting between them. The germline CDR1 and CDR2 sequences are LGHDT and YNNKEL (reference sequence). The CDR3 covers 14 residues. The CDR3 DNA reads as TGTGCCAGCAGCCACCCTGAAGCCACAGATACGCAGTATTTT. Translated: CASSHPEATDTQYF.

The V and J genes are TRBV4-1 and TRBJ1-6, with 9 positions matching TRBD1. The CDR3 is 18 residues long. The ends lost 0 bases at V and 1 base at J; junction bases unmatched: 4. Germline loops: CDR1 MGHRA, CDR2 YSYEKL. The CDR3 loop reads CASSQDSGTGSYNSPLHF. In DNA form, the CDR3 reads TGCGCCAGCAGCCAAGATTCGGGGACAGGGTCCTATAATTCACCCCTCCACTTT.

V and J are TRBV4-1 and TRBJ1-5; a weak D match, TRBD1 (6 bases). Germline-derived CDR1 and CDR2 are MGHRA and YSYEKL. This CDR3 spans 16 amino acids. With 8 bases removed from V and 2 bases from J, the gap between germline ends came to 19 bases. CDR3 loop: CASGNTGLVGNQPQHF. DNA of the CDR3: TGCGCCAGCGGAAACACAGGGTTAGTAGGCAATCAGCCCCAGCATTTT.